Given below is one T cell receptor beta chain in context. Its antigen is unidentified. This CDR3 is 17 amino acids long. Germline CDR1 is SGHTA and CDR2 is FQGNSA. V was shortened by 0 bases and J by 0 bases, with 14 bases between the two germline ends. Genomic DNA, serving as template, underwent TCR beta VDJ and CDR3 profiling. Each CDR3 protein gets one entry after TCRdb re-called the reads with MiXCR. Of roughly 180,000 distinct CDR3 sequences in the sample, about 64% were seen once. These data are taken from a study of CD8+CD57+ T cells in acquired aplastic anemia. At the level of the study: When averaged, DNA from sorted CD4+ and CD8+ cells came to 2.5 to 4 ug.

Study-level findings and limits: Both patients and controls carried the same twenty-nine CD8+ CDR3 sequences. Patients showed no significant difference from controls in CD8+ Simpson's diversity.

The chain couples TRBV7-2 to TRBJ2-5; D remains ambiguous. Sequencing input: sorted CD4+, CD8+, or CD8+CD57+ T cells (not recorded which) from PBMCs. This receptor was obtained from a human donor with severe aplastic anemia or a healthy control (not recorded which). CDR3 residues: CASSLAGYGRNQETQYF. The CDR3 DNA reads as TGTGCCAGCAGCTTAGCTGGGTACGGTCGGAACCAAGAGACCCAGTACTTC. Full variable domain (outside the CDR3, taken from reference TRBV7-2 and TRBJ2-5): GAGVSQSPSNKVTEKGKDVELRCDPISGHTALYWYRQSLGQGLEFLIYFQGNSAPDKSGLPSDRFSAERTGGSVSTLTIQRTQQEDSAVYLCASSLAGYGRNQETQYFGPGTRLLVL.